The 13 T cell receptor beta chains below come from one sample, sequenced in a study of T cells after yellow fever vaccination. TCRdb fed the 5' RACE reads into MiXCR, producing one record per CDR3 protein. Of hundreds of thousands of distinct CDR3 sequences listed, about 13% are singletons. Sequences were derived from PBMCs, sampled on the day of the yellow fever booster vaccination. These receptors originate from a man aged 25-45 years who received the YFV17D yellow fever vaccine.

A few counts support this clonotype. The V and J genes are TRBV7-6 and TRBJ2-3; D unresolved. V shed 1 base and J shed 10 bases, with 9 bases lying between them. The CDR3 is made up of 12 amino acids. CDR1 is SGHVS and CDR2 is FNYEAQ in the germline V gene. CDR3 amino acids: CASSLGDAAQYF. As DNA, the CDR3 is TGTGCCAGCAGCTTAGGAGACGCCGCGCAGTATTTT.

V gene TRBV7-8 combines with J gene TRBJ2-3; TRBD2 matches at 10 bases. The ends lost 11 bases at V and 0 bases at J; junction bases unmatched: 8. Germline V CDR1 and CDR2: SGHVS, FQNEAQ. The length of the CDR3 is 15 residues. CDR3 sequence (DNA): TGTGCCTCCCGGTTGACTAGCGGGAGCACAGATACGCAGTATTTT. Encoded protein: CASRLTSGSTDTQYF.

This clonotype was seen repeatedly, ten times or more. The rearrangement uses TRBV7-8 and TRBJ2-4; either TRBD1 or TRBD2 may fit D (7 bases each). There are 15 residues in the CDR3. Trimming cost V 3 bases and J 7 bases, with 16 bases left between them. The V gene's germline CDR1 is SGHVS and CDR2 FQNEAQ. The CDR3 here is CASSFKAGGGNIQYF. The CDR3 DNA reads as TGTGCCAGCAGCTTCAAGGCAGGGGGAGGGAACATTCAGTACTTC.

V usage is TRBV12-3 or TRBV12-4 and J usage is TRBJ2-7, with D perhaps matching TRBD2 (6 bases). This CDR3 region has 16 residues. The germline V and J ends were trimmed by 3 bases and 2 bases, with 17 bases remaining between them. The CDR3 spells CASSFGDPGTPYEQYF. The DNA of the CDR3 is TGTGCCAGCAGTTTCGGGGACCCCGGGACTCCCTACGAGCAGTACTTC.

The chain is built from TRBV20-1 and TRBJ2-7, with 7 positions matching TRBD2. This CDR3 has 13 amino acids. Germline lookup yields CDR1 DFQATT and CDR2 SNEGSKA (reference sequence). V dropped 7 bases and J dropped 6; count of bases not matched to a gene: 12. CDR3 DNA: TGCAGTGGATCGGGCGGGAGAGTCGGCGAGCAGTACTTC. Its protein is CSGSGGRVGEQYF.

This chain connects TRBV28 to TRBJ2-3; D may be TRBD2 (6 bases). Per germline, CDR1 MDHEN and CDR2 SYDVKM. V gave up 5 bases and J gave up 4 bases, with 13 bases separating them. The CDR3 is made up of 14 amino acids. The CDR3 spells CASSPYSGADTQYF. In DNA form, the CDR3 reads TGTGCCAGCAGTCCCTACTCGGGGGCAGATACGCAGTATTTT.

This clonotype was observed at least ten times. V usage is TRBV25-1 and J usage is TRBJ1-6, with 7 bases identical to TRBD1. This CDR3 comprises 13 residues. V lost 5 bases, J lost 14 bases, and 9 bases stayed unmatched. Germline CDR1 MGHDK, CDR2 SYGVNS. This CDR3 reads CASSPSTGRTLHF. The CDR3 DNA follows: TGTGCCAGCAGTCCCTCGACAGGGCGAACCCTCCACTTT.

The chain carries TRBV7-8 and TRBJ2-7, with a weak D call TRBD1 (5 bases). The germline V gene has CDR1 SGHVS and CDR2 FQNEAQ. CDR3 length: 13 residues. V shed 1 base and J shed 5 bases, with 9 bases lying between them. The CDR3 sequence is CASSLGTQNEQYF. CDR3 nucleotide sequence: TGTGCCAGCAGCTTAGGGACACAGAACGAGCAGTACTTC. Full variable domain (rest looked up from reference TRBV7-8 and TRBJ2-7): GAGVSQSPRYKVAKRGQDVALRCDPISGHVSLFWYQQALGQGPEFLTYFQNEAQLDKSGLPSDRFFAERPEGSVSTLKIQRTQQEDSAVYLCASSLGTQNEQYFGPGTRLTVT.

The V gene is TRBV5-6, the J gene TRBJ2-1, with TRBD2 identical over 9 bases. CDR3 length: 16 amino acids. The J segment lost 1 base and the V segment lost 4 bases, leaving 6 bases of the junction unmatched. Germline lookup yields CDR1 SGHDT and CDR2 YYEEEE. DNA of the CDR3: TGTGCCAGCAGCCCTCTTAGCGGGAGTTCCTACAATGAGCAGTTCTTC. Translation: CASSPLSGSSYNEQFF.

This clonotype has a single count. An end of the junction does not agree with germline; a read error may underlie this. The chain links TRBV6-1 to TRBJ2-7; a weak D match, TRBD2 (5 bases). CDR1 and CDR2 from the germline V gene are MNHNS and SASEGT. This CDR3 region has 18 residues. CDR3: CAISKAVITTEAGYEQYF. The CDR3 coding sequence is TGTGCCATCAGTAAAGCGGTGATTACTACAGAAGCAGGTTACGAGCAGTACTTC.

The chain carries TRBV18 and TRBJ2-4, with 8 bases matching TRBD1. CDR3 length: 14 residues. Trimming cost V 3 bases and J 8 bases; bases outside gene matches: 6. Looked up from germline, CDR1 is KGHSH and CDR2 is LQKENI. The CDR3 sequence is CASSPPGGPDIQYF. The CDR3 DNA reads TGTGCCAGCTCACCCCCAGGGGGCCCGGACATTCAGTACTTC.

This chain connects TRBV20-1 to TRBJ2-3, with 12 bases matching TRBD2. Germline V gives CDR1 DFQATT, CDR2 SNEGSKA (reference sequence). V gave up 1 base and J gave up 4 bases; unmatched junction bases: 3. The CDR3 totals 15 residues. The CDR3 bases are TGCAGTGCTAGAGCTAGCGGGAGGGGCTCAGATACGCAGTATTTT. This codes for CSARASGRGSDTQYF.

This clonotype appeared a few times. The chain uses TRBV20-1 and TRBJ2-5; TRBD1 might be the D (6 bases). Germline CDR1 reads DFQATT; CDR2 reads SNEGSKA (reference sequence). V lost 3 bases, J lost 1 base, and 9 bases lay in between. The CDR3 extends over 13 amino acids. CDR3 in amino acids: CSASGQTQETQYF. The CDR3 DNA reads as TGCAGTGCTAGCGGACAGACCCAAGAGACCCAGTACTTC.